There are a few counts of the clone carrying this T cell receptor (beta chain). Its antigen is not known. This entry belongs to a study of T-cell memory formation after mild COVID-19. Whole-study findings and limits: Later expanders leaned CD4+, whereas day 15 to 85 contracting clones were balanced CD4/CD8. Researchers found some responding clones in pre-infection memory, a sign that cross-reactive memory joined. Clones that contracted clustered mainly in CM and EM if CD4+ and in EMRA if CD8+.

Germline loops: CDR1 LGHNA, CDR2 YNFKEQ. The CDR3 consists of 16 residues. The ends lost 2 bases at V and 1 base at J; junction bases unmatched: 6. It was 5'RACE with constant-segment primers that produced the TCR alpha and TCR beta cDNA libraries, which carried sample barcodes and UMIs. TCRdb re-called the 5' RACE reads through MiXCR, storing one row per CDR3 protein. The sample shows 550,000 to 700,000 distinct CDR3 sequences, about a sixth of them seen only once. The sample comprised PBMCs or a T cell subset sorted from them (not recorded which). V gene TRBV4-2 combines with J gene TRBJ2-7, with 9 nucleotides matching TRBD1. The receptor was derived from an adult woman who had mild COVID-19 (a few samples of this study predate the infection). Cell type and time point are not known. CDR3 protein: CASSQLTGTGSYEQYF. The CDR3 bases are TGTGCCAGCAGCCAATTAACCGGGACAGGGTCCTACGAGCAGTACTTC.